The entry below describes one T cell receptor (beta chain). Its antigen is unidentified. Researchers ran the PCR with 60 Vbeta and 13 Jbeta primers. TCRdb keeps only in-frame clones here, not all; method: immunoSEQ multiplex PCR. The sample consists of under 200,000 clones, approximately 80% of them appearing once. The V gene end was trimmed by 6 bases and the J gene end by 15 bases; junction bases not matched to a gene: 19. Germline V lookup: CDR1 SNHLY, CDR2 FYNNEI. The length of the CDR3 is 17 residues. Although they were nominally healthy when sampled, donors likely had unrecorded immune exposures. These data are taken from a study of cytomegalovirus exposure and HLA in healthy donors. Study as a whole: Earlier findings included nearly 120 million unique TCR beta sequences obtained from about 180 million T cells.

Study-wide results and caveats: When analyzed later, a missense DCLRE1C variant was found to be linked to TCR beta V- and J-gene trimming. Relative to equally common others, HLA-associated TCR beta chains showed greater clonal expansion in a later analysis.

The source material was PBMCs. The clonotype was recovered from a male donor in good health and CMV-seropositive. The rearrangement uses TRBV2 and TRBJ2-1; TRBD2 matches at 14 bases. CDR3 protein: CASRLGFGGTSGGPSFF. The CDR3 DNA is TGTGCCAGCAGATTGGGTTTTGGTGGGACTAGCGGGGGTCCCTCGTTCTTC.